This record covers a single TCR beta chain. Its cognate antigen is unknown. The sample originates from a study of cytomegalovirus exposure and HLA in healthy donors. The study's findings and limits: In an earlier analysis, productive rearrangement rates for most beta V segments clustered near 87% or 30%. Apparent HLA restriction characterized most CMV-associated TCR beta chains in a later analysis.

PCR used 60 Vbeta primers and 13 Jbeta primers. Only in-frame clones appear in the TCRdb table, and some are missing; sequencing was by immunoSEQ multiplex PCR. In the table there are approximately 130,000 clones, 65% to 90% of which are singletons. Per the germline V gene, CDR1 is LNHDA and CDR2 is SQIVND (reference sequence). After removal of 5 bases from V and 7 bases from J, the junction contained 12 bases not matched to a gene. This CDR3 spans 15 amino acids. Input material: PBMCs. The chain links TRBV19 to TRBJ2-7; TRBD2 matches 9 bases. The TCR originated in a girl aged 2-15 years in good health and CMV-seronegative. CDR3 residues: CASSGPRGSGGEQYF. CDR3 DNA sequence: TGTGCCAGTAGTGGCCCGAGGGGAAGCGGGGGGGAGCAGTACTTC.